Following are 21 T cell receptor beta chains from one sample sequenced in a study of T-cell memory formation after mild COVID-19. Each CDR3 protein is one row after TCRdb ran MiXCR on the 5' RACE reads. The sample records approximately 250,000 distinct CDR3 sequences, 15% to 19% being singletons. The material sequenced was PBMCs or a T cell subset sorted from them (not recorded which). These receptors all come from an adult woman who had mild COVID-19 (a few samples of this study predate the infection). Cell type and time point are not known.

The V and J genes are TRBV12-3 or TRBV12-4 and TRBJ2-1; 8 bases map to TRBD2. The CDR3 covers 15 residues. V dropped 1 base and J dropped 15; count of bases not matched to a gene: 14. CDR3 in DNA: TGTGCCAGCAGTTTAGGAGCGGGAGTATTTAGTAAAGGGTTCTTC. Amino acids: CASSLGAGVFSKGFF.

This sequence joins TRBV5-1 and TRBJ1-1, with TRBD1 as a possible D gene (5 bases). Germline CDR1 SGHRS, CDR2 YFSETQ. V was cut by 1 base and J by 0 bases, with 13 bases left in between. CDR3 size: 16 residues. The CDR3 is CASSLMWDAVNTEAFF. In DNA, the CDR3 is TGCGCCAGCAGCTTGATGTGGGACGCTGTGAACACTGAAGCTTTCTTT. Looking up the rest from reference TRBV5-1 and TRBJ1-1 gives the full variable domain: KAGVTQTPRYLIKTRGQQVTLSCSPISGHRSVSWYQQTPGQGLQFLFEYFSETQRNKGNFPGRFSGRQFSNSRSEMNVSTLELGDSALYLCASSLMWDAVNTEAFFGQGTRLTVV.

The rearrangement links TRBV6-1 to TRBJ2-2; the D call may be TRBD1 or TRBD2 (5 bases each). Trimming removed 5 bases at V and 5 bases at J, with 12 bases between. Germline V CDR1 and CDR2: MNHNS, SASEGT. This CDR3 has 14 amino acids. The CDR3: CASSIGARTGELFF. CDR3 DNA sequence: TGTGCCAGCAGTATCGGGGCGCGGACCGGGGAGCTGTTTTTT.

The chain recombines TRBV7-9 with TRBJ2-1; either TRBD1 or TRBD2 may supply D (5 bases each). In germline, CDR1 is SEHNR, CDR2 FQNEAQ (reference sequence). This CDR3 comprises 15 residues. V shed 2 bases and J shed 8 bases, with 16 bases lying between them. The CDR3 here is CASSLFVVRGDEQFF. CDR3 DNA sequence: TGTGCCAGCAGCTTATTCGTGGTGAGGGGCGATGAGCAGTTCTTC.

The chain is built from TRBV2 and TRBJ1-2; D is possibly TRBD1 (6 bases). The germline CDR1 and CDR2 sequences are SNHLY and FYNNEI. The V gene lost 3 bases and the J gene lost 3 bases, with 11 bases spanning the gap. The CDR3 spans 14 residues. In DNA form, the CDR3 reads TGTGCCAGCAGTGAGACGGGACAAGACTATGGCTACACCTTC. Translated, it gives CASSETGQDYGYTF.

In its sample, this clonotype was seen a few times. This chain uses TRBV2 with TRBJ1-5; D is possibly TRBD1 (6 bases). V was trimmed by 3 bases and J by 3 bases, leaving 12 bases between them. The CDR3 contains 15 residues. Germline-derived CDR1 and CDR2 are SNHLY and FYNNEI. DNA of the CDR3: TGTGCCAGCAGTGAGACGGGACAATTCAATCAGCCCCAGCATTTT. It specifies CASSETGQFNQPQHF.

This clonotype was picked up many times. The chain recombines TRBV7-9 with TRBJ1-2, with D perhaps TRBD1 (6 bases). The germline V and J ends were trimmed by 0 bases and 8 bases, with 16 bases remaining between them. The CDR3 runs to 15 residues. Germline V gives CDR1 SEHNR, CDR2 FQNEAQ (reference sequence). The CDR3, as DNA: TGTGCCAGCAGCTTAGCGGGGGCCCTACTGGGCGGCTACACCTTC. Translated: CASSLAGALLGGYTF.

The chain uses TRBV9 and TRBJ1-2; D unclear. CDR1 is SGDLS and CDR2 is YYNGEE in the germline V gene. The CDR3 runs 15 residues. V dropped 0 bases and J dropped 1 base, with 10 bases sitting between them. This CDR3 reads CASSVAPGSNYGYTF. The DNA of the CDR3 is TGTGCCAGCAGCGTAGCCCCGGGTAGTAACTATGGCTACACCTTC. Filled out from reference TRBV9 and TRBJ1-2, the complete variable domain reads DSGVTQTPKHLITATGQRVTLRCSPRSGDLSVYWYQQSLDQGLQFLIQYYNGEERAKGNILERFSAQQFPDLHSELNLSSLELGDSALYFCASSVAPGSNYGYTFGSGTRLTVV.

This clonotype was seen only a few times. The chain combines TRBV7-2 with TRBJ2-1; 11 bases line up with TRBD2. Germline CDR1 is SGHTA and CDR2 is FQGNSA. There are 20 residues in the CDR3. Trimming removed 2 bases from V and 0 bases from J; junction bases left unmatched: 12. The CDR3 DNA reads as TGTGCCAGCAGCTTAAAGGGACTAGCGGCCACCTTCCGCTCCTACAATGAGCAGTTCTTC. Amino acids: CASSLKGLAATFRSYNEQFF.

A few counts support this clonotype. The rearrangement uses TRBV12-3 or TRBV12-4 and TRBJ2-1, with TRBD2 matching over 8 bases. This CDR3 region has 17 residues. Losses at the gene ends were 4 bases for V and 5 bases for J; bases not matched to a gene: 13. The CDR3 protein is CASSSKSGGVRDNEQFF. In DNA, the CDR3 is TGTGCCAGCAGTTCCAAGAGCGGGGGAGTCCGGGACAATGAGCAGTTCTTC.

As regards this clonotype: Compared with germline, one end of the junction differs, possibly owing to a read error. The chain carries TRBV20-1 and TRBJ2-1; the D call may be TRBD1 or TRBD2 (5 bases each). Germline loops: CDR1 DFQATT, CDR2 SNEGSKA (reference sequence). The CDR3 runs 15 residues. Here the CDR3 reads CSARGVGSSYNEQFF. CDR3 coding DNA: TGCAGTGCCAGAGGGGTCGGAAGCTCCTACAATGAGCAGTTCTTC.

This clonotype was detected only a few times. V is TRBV6-5 and J is TRBJ2-1, with 12 nucleotides matching TRBD2. CDR3 length: 14 amino acids. With 8 bases clipped from V and 7 bases from J, the junction kept 6 bases outside the gene matches. Germline assignment: CDR1 MNHEY and CDR2 SVGAGI. CDR3 coding DNA: TGTGCCAGCGGTAGACTAGCGGGAGTTAATGAGCAGTTCTTC. Protein: CASGRLAGVNEQFF.

This clonotype showed up many times. The chain uses TRBV7-6 and TRBJ2-5; no firm D call. V lost 3 bases and J lost 5, with 7 bases in between. The CDR3 extends over 12 amino acids. Germline-derived CDR1 and CDR2 are SGHVS and FNYEAQ. CDR3 loop: CASSFSWETQYF. In DNA, the CDR3 is TGTGCCAGCAGCTTTTCGTGGGAGACCCAGTACTTC.

This chain uses TRBV25-1 with TRBJ2-7, with no clear D. The CDR3 is 13 residues long. V lost 11 bases, J lost 2 bases, and 16 bases lay in between. Germline-derived CDR1 and CDR2 are MGHDK and SYGVNS. The CDR3 here is CALLGERPYEQYF. Here the CDR3 DNA reads TGTGCCCTTCTGGGTGAAAGGCCCTACGAGCAGTACTTC.

This clonotype was counted only a few times. This sequence joins TRBV3-1 and TRBJ2-1; 7 bases line up with TRBD2. Germline trimming cut 1 base from V and 9 bases from J; bases unmatched to any gene: 6. The V gene's germline CDR1 is LGHDT and CDR2 YNNKEL (reference sequence). This CDR3 comprises 14 residues. CDR3 sequence (DNA): TGTGCCAGCAGCCAAGGTGGGTCGGGGGGTGAGCAGTTCTTC. This sequence encodes CASSQGGSGGEQFF.

V is TRBV24-1 and J is TRBJ1-5; no definite D call. Trimming removed 3 bases at V and 7 bases at J, with 12 bases between. The CDR3 spans 14 residues. Germline V lookup: CDR1 KGHDR, CDR2 SFDVKD. DNA of the CDR3: TGTGCCACCAGTGATGTTCATGAGACCCAGCCCCAGCATTTT. This codes for CATSDVHETQPQHF.

The rearrangement links TRBV30 to TRBJ2-2, with no clear D. Between the trimmed V and J ends, which lost 1 base and 4 bases, there was a span of 4 bases. CDR3 size: 12 residues. The V gene's germline CDR1 is GTSNPN and CDR2 SVGIG (reference sequence). The DNA of the CDR3 is TGTGCCTGGAGTGAAGGCACCGGGGAGCTGTTTTTT. This encodes CAWSEGTGELFF.

The sample holds a few counts of this clonotype. This chain connects TRBV2 to TRBJ2-7; perhaps TRBD2 as D (5 bases). The CDR3 extends over 14 amino acids. V was pared by 4 bases and J by 1 base, with 11 bases between. Germline values: CDR1 SNHLY, CDR2 FYNNEI. The CDR3 protein is CASSAREQSYEQYF. DNA of the CDR3: TGTGCCAGCAGTGCGAGGGAACAGTCCTACGAGCAGTACTTC. The full variable domain, with the rest looked up from reference TRBV2 and TRBJ2-7, is EPEVTQTPSHQVTQMGQEVILRCVPISNHLYFYWYRQILGQKVEFLVSFYNNEISEKSEIFDDQFSVERPDGSNFTLKIRSTKLEDSAMYFCASSAREQSYEQYFGPGTRLTVT.

In its sample, this clonotype was seen a few times. The chain links TRBV4-2 to TRBJ1-6, with D possibly TRBD1 on 5 matching bases. Per germline, CDR1 LGHNA and CDR2 YNFKEQ. This CDR3 is 15 amino acids long. Trimming removed 4 bases from V and 11 bases from J, with 18 bases in between. Here the CDR3 reads CASSPGGRVEAPLHF. The DNA of the CDR3 is TGTGCCAGCAGCCCCGGAGGCAGGGTGGAAGCACCCCTCCACTTT.

This chain links TRBV7-8 with TRBJ2-1; 7 positions agree with TRBD2. Looked up from germline, CDR1 is SGHVS and CDR2 is FQNEAQ. The CDR3 length is 15 residues. The junction had 7 bases not matched to a gene; V was cut back by 6 bases and J by 2 bases. As DNA, the CDR3 is TGTGCCAGCAGTCAAACAGCGGGAACCTACAATGAGCAGTTCTTC. It codes for CASSQTAGTYNEQFF.

The V and J genes are TRBV7-9 and TRBJ1-5; D is undetermined. CDR3 size: 16 residues. With 5 bases removed from V and 2 bases from J, the gap between germline ends came to 16 bases. CDR1 and CDR2 from the germline V gene are SEHNR and FQNEAQ (reference sequence). DNA for the CDR3: TGTGCCAGCAGCCGAGCCGGAGTTGTAGGCAATCAGCCCCAGCATTTT. Translation gives CASSRAGVVGNQPQHF. Full variable domain (missing parts from reference TRBV7-9 and TRBJ1-5): DTGVSQNPRHKITKRGQNVTFRCDPISEHNRLYWYRQTLGQGPEFLTYFQNEAQLEKSRLLSDRFSAERPKGSFSTLEIQRTEQGDSAMYLCASSRAGVVGNQPQHFGDGTRLSIL.